Presented here are 26 T cell receptor beta chains from one specimen sequenced in a study of CD8 T cells in Susac syndrome. Roughly 0.45 to 1 ug RNA was reverse transcribed with random hexamers. TCRdb called the immunoSEQ multiplex PCR reads again in MiXCR, with one record for every CDR3 protein. The data hold some 200,000 distinct CDR3 sequences, with nearly 97% observed a single time. Sample: CD4+ T cells from PBMCs. The receptors were gathered from a human donor with Susac syndrome.

The CDR3, as DNA: TGTGCCTGGAATCGGGAGGATAGTCAGCCCCAGCATTTT. This encodes CAWNREDSQPQHF. The chain links TRBV30 to TRBJ1-5; no firm D call. V was pared by 4 bases and J by 6 bases, with 13 bases between. This CDR3 spans 13 amino acids. Germline CDR1 is GTSNPN and CDR2 is SVGIG (reference sequence).

The chain has TRBV6-1 and TRBJ1-6; tentatively, D is TRBD1 (6 bases). V was cut by 6 bases and J by 7 bases, with 19 bases left in between. Germline V gives CDR1 MNHNS, CDR2 SASEGT. The CDR3 loop spans 16 amino acids. The CDR3 DNA sequence: TGTGCCAGCAGAGGGGGAATGGGACGGTTAAATTCACCCCTCCACTTT. This encodes CASRGGMGRLNSPLHF.

This chain links TRBV20-1 with TRBJ2-2; 8 nucleotides match TRBD1. The junction had 9 bases not matched to a gene; V was cut back by 0 bases and J by 6 bases. The CDR3 spans 16 residues. Germline CDR1 reads DFQATT; CDR2 reads SNEGSKA (reference sequence). The CDR3 coding sequence is TGCAGTGCTAGAGATCAGAGGACAGGGTGGTCCGGGGAGCTGTTTTTT. Its translation is CSARDQRTGWSGELFF.

In DNA form, the CDR3 reads TGTGCCTGGAGTAAATCAGATATAGTTGAAGCTTTCTTT. Translation: CAWSKSDIVEAFF. The chain has TRBV30 and TRBJ1-1; D is undetermined. V shed 2 bases and J shed 7 bases, with 14 bases lying between them. The CDR3 has 13 residues. Germline-derived CDR1 and CDR2 are GTSNPN and SVGIG (reference sequence).

The V gene is TRBV29-1, the J gene TRBJ1-1, with D uncertain. The CDR3 runs 13 residues. Trimming removed 5 bases at V and 3 bases at J, with 13 bases between. Germline CDR1 reads SQVTM; CDR2 reads ANQGSEA. The CDR3 region has the DNA TGCAGCGTTTCTACTTACGGGTACACTGAAGCTTTCTTT. This sequence encodes CSVSTYGYTEAFF.

This clonotype appeared a single time. The rearrangement links TRBV20-1 to TRBJ2-1; 10 nucleotides match TRBD2. Trimming at V came to 6 bases and at J to 7 bases, leaving 9 bases not matched to a gene. Germline CDR1 reads DFQATT; CDR2 reads SNEGSKA (reference sequence). The CDR3 totals 14 residues. CDR3 sequence: CSALPGLAPNEQFF. In DNA, the CDR3 is TGCAGTGCGCTCCCGGGACTAGCGCCTAATGAGCAGTTCTTC.

J is TRBJ2-1 and V is TRBV4-1; D is unclear. Germline V CDR1 and CDR2: MGHRA, YSYEKL. V gave up 4 bases and J gave up 7 bases, with 8 bases separating them. CDR3 length: 12 amino acids. The CDR3 coding sequence is TGCGCCAGCAGCCCGGACCTTAATGAGCAGTTCTTC. Amino acid sequence: CASSPDLNEQFF.

This chain connects TRBV2 to TRBJ2-7; D unresolved. CDR1 is SNHLY, CDR2 FYNNEI, per germline. The CDR3 covers 13 residues. V shed 6 bases and J shed 4 bases, with 13 bases lying between them. CDR3 loop: CASRVGRIYEQYF. The DNA of the CDR3 is TGTGCCAGCAGGGTAGGGCGTATTTACGAGCAGTACTTC.

The chain recombines TRBV5-6 with TRBJ1-5; D remains ambiguous. This CDR3 is 12 amino acids long. The V gene's germline CDR1 is SGHDT and CDR2 YYEEEE. V was pared by 2 bases and J by 7 bases, with 7 bases between. The DNA for the CDR3 is TGTGCCAGCAGCTTCGTGGGGCAGCCCCAGCATTTT. Encoded protein: CASSFVGQPQHF. The full variable domain, rest sourced from reference TRBV5-6 and TRBJ1-5, is DAGVTQSPTHLIKTRGQQVTLRCSPKSGHDTVSWYQQALGQGPQFIFQYYEEEERQRGNFPDRFSGHQFPNYSSELNVNALLLGDSALYLCASSFVGQPQHFGDGTRLSIL.

This chain uses TRBV20-1 with TRBJ1-2; D not resolved. The germline gives CDR1 DFQATT, CDR2 SNEGSKA (reference sequence). The CDR3 totals 12 residues. The V end lost 3 bases, the J end lost 3 bases, and 8 bases lay between the germline ends. The CDR3: CSASWEYYGYTF. For the CDR3, the DNA is TGCAGTGCTAGCTGGGAGTACTATGGCTACACCTTC.

The chain combines TRBV27 with TRBJ2-6; D remains ambiguous. CDR1 and CDR2 from the germline V gene are MNHEY and SMNVEV (reference sequence). The CDR3 is 14 residues long. Trimming left V 4 bases short and J 5 bases short, with 9 bases between. Written as DNA, the CDR3 is TGTGCCAGCAGTTCCCCTCCGAGGGCCAACGTCCTGACTTTC. Translated, it gives CASSSPPRANVLTF.

This clonotype was found once. This chain uses TRBV7-2 with TRBJ2-7, with TRBD2 matching 9 bases. V dropped 2 bases and J dropped 4; count of bases not matched to a gene: 3. Germline V lookup: CDR1 SGHTA, CDR2 FQGNSA. The length of the CDR3 is 14 residues. Written as DNA, the CDR3 is TGTGCCAGCAGCTTACGGCTAGCGGGGTACGAGCAGTACTTC. Protein: CASSLRLAGYEQYF.

The DNA of the CDR3 is TGCAGCCTCTTACAGGGGGCAGAGACCCAGTACTTC. Translation gives CSLLQGAETQYF. This sequence joins TRBV29-1 and TRBJ2-5; 9 nucleotides agree with TRBD1. The CDR3 spans 12 residues. Germline CDR1 and CDR2: SQVTM and ANQGSEA. Trimming cost V 8 bases and J 4 bases; bases outside gene matches: 5.

The rearrangement links TRBV19 to TRBJ2-7; TRBD1 aligns across 9 bases. Germline values: CDR1 LNHDA, CDR2 SQIVND (reference sequence). V shed 10 bases and J 3 bases; nucleotides not matched to a gene: 10. The CDR3 extends over 14 amino acids. The chain's CDR3 is CATRNRDRDYEQYF. The DNA of the CDR3 is TGTGCCACCCGAAACCGGGACAGGGACTACGAGCAGTACTTC.

V is TRBV5-1 and J is TRBJ2-7, with 7 bases identical to TRBD1. CDR3 length: 12 amino acids. The V segment lost 5 bases and the J segment 6 bases; nucleotides outside the gene matches: 5. Germline V gives CDR1 SGHRS, CDR2 YFSETQ. The CDR3 reads CASSWTGGEQYF. CDR3 coding DNA: TGCGCCAGCAGTTGGACAGGCGGCGAGCAGTACTTC.

This rearrangement joins TRBV5-6 to TRBJ1-2; D remains unclear. The CDR3 covers 14 residues. V was clipped by 0 bases and J by 5 bases, with 11 bases between them. In germline, CDR1 is SGHDT, CDR2 YYEEEE. The CDR3 coding sequence is TGTGCCAGCAGCTTGGCTGGGTTTGGGTATGGCTACACCTTC. Translation: CASSLAGFGYGYTF.

This clonotype was found once. The chain recombines TRBV29-1 with TRBJ2-3, with 13 bases that match TRBD2. Germline loops: CDR1 SQVTM, CDR2 ANQGSEA. V was clipped by 3 bases and J by 6 bases; unmatched bases: 0. CDR3 length: 13 amino acids. CDR3 amino acids: CSVETSGGDTQYF. In nucleotides, the CDR3 is TGCAGCGTTGAGACTAGCGGGGGGGATACGCAGTATTTT.

Points on this clonotype: Mismatch with germline at one junction end may stem from a read error. This chain links TRBV5-1 with TRBJ2-5; weak D call: TRBD2 (7 bases). The CDR3 is made up of 15 amino acids. The germline CDR1 and CDR2 sequences are SGHRS and YFSETQ. CDR3 in DNA: TGCGCCAGCAGATTGGTCGAACAGGGAGGGGAGACCCAGTACTTC. Translation: CASRLVEQGGETQYF.

This chain joins TRBV29-1 and TRBJ2-3; D unclear. Germline values: CDR1 SQVTM, CDR2 ANQGSEA. V was trimmed by 5 bases and J by 1 base, leaving 4 bases between them. The CDR3 is made up of 11 amino acids. The CDR3 sequence is CSVPGTDTQYF. In DNA form, the CDR3 reads TGCAGCGTTCCCGGCACAGATACGCAGTATTTT.

The chain recombines TRBV12-3 or TRBV12-4 with TRBJ2-7, with 10 bases identical to TRBD1. CDR3 length: 14 residues. The J segment lost 6 bases and the V segment lost 3 bases, leaving 5 bases of the junction unmatched. CDR3 protein: CASSLGQGIGEQYF. The CDR3 DNA is TGTGCCAGCAGTTTGGGACAGGGGATCGGCGAGCAGTACTTC.

This clonotype was seen a single time. The chain combines TRBV29-1 with TRBJ2-3; 7 bases align to TRBD2. The germline V gene encodes CDR1 SQVTM and CDR2 ANQGSEA. The CDR3 totals 14 residues. Trimming cost V 4 bases and J 1 base; bases outside gene matches: 5. The CDR3 DNA reads TGCAGCGTTGCGGGGCTAGCGGGCACAGATACGCAGTATTTT. Its protein product is CSVAGLAGTDTQYF.

V gene TRBV25-1 combines with J gene TRBJ2-2; D not resolved. CDR3 length equals 13 residues. The V gene's germline CDR1 is MGHDK and CDR2 SYGVNS. V was cut by 4 bases and J by 3 bases, with 6 bases left in between. CDR3 sequence (DNA): TGTGCCAGCAGTGTTGGTCACACCGGGGAGCTGTTTTTT. It encodes CASSVGHTGELFF.

The chain links TRBV19 to TRBJ2-7; 9 bases match TRBD1. The V segment lost 7 bases and the J segment 6 bases; nucleotides outside the gene matches: 7. Germline loops: CDR1 LNHDA, CDR2 SQIVND (reference sequence). The CDR3 consists of 13 residues. The CDR3 DNA sequence: TGTGCCAGTACGAAAACAGGGGGCTTCGAGCAGTACTTC. Its translation: CASTKTGGFEQYF. Using reference TRBV19 and TRBJ2-7 for the parts outside the CDR3, the full variable domain is DGGITQSPKYLFRKEGQNVTLSCEQNLNHDAMYWYRQDPGQGLRLIYYSQIVNDFQKGDIAEGYSVSREKKESFPLTVTSAQKNPTAFYLCASTKTGGFEQYFGPGTRLTVT.

The V and J genes are TRBV5-1 and TRBJ1-3; D unclear. Germline CDR1 reads SGHRS; CDR2 reads YFSETQ. The V end was cut by 4 bases, the J end by 2 bases, with 13 bases between. This CDR3 has 15 residues. CDR3 loop: CASSGLGRTGNTIYF. DNA for the CDR3: TGCGCCAGCAGCGGTCTCGGACGGACTGGAAACACCATATATTTT.

This chain joins TRBV6-5 and TRBJ1-1; D not certain. The CDR3 extends over 15 amino acids. V was pared by 7 bases and J by 0 bases, with 15 bases between. CDR1 and CDR2 from the germline V gene are MNHEY and SVGAGI. The CDR3 loop reads CASTRAGTLNTEAFF. The CDR3 DNA follows: TGTGCCAGCACAAGGGCAGGCACACTGAACACTGAAGCTTTCTTT.

The rearrangement joins TRBV3-1 to TRBJ1-2, with D maybe TRBD1 (5 bases). From germline, CDR1 is LGHDT and CDR2 YNNKEL (reference sequence). The CDR3 is made up of 15 amino acids. Trimming took off 5 bases at V and 0 bases at J, with 13 bases between the two ends. Here the CDR3 DNA reads TGTGCCAGCAGCGAAGGGACGCCAGCTAACTATGGCTACACCTTC. Encoded protein: CASSEGTPANYGYTF.